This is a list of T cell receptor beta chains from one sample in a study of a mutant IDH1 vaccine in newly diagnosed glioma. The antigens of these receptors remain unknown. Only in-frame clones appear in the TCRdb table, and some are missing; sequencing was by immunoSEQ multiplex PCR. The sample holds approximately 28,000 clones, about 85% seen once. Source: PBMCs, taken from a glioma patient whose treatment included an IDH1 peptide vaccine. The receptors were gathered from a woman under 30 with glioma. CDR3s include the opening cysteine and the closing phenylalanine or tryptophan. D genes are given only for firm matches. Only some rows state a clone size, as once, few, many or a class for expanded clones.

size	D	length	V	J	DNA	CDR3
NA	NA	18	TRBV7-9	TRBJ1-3	TGTGCCAGCAGCTTAGCCCTAACCCGCAGCTTTCAAGGAAACACCATATATTTT	CASSLALTRSFQGNTIYF
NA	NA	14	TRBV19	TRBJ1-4	TGTGCCAGTAGCCGACAGGCAACTAATGAAAAACTGTTTTTT	CASSRQATNEKLFF
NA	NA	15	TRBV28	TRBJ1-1	TGTGCCAGCAGTCCTTATAAAGACTTGAACACTGAAGCTTTCTTT	CASSPYKDLNTEAFF
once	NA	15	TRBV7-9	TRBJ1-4	TGTGCCAGCAGCCTCGGGGGAGGCCAAAATGAAAAACTGTTTTTT	CASSLGGGQNEKLFF
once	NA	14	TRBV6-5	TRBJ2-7	TGTGCCAGCCAGGGTCAGGGTAGTCAACTCGAGCAGTACTTC	CASQGQGSQLEQYF
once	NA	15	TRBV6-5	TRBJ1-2	TGTGCCAGCAGTTCTCCGCACGGAGTGAACTATGGCTACACCTTC	CASSSPHGVNYGYTF
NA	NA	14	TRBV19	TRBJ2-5	TGTGCCAGTAGTGTGGCCCGACGGGAAGAGACCCAGTACTTC	CASSVARREETQYF
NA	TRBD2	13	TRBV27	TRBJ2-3	TGTGCCAGCAGACCGGGACTAGCGGGAGAAAAGTATTTT	CASRPGLAGEKYF
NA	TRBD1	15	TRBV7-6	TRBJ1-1	TGTGCCAGCAGCGTAGGGGGACAGGGGGGCACTGAAGCTTTCTTT	CASSVGGQGGTEAFF
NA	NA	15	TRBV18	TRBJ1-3	TGTGCCAGCTCACCAAGGGGATCGGCTGGAAACACCATATATTTT	CASSPRGSAGNTIYF
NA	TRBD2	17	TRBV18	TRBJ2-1	TGTGCCAGCTCACCATTACTAGCGGGATCGGGCGGCGGTGAGCAGTTCTTC	CASSPLLAGSGGGEQFF
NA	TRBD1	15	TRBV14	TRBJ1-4	TGTGCCAGCAGCCAAGTAGGGGGCTTGAGCGAAAAACTGTTTTTT	CASSQVGGLSEKLFF
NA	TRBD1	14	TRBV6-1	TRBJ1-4	TGTGCCAGCAGACCGGGACAGGAGGATGAAAAACTGTTTTTT	CASRPGQEDEKLFF
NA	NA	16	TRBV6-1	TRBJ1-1	TGTGCCAGCAGTGGTAATCCGGGAGGGGGTAACACTGAAGCTTTCTTT	CASSGNPGGGNTEAFF
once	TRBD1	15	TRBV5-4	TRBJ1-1	TGTGCCAGCAGCTTTAGACAGGGCGGTTTCACTGAAGCTTTCTTT	CASSFRQGGFTEAFF
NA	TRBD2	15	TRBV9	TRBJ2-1	TGTGCCAGCAGCGCACTCGGGACTAACTACAATGAGCAGTTCTTC	CASSALGTNYNEQFF
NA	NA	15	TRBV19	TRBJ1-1	TGTGCCAGTAGTATCGTCCTGGCGGGGAACACTGAAGCTTTCTTT	CASSIVLAGNTEAFF
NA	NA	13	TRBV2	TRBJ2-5	TGTGCCAGCAGTGCGGGGGAAATAGAGACCCAGTACTTC	CASSAGEIETQYF
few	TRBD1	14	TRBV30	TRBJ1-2	TGTGCCTGGAGTGTATGGGACAGGGTCCGAGGCTACACCTTC	CAWSVWDRVRGYTF
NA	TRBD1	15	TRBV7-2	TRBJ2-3	TGTGCCAGCAGCTTTGGACAGGGCCCTAGTGATACGCAGTATTTT	CASSFGQGPSDTQYF
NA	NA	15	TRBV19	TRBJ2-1	TGTGCCAGTAGTTTGGGTGGATCAGTATACAATGAGCAGTTCTTC	CASSLGGSVYNEQFF
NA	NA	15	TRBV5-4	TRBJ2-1	TGTGCCAGCAGCGGAAGAGCCAGAAACGACAATGAGCAGTTCTTC	CASSGRARNDNEQFF
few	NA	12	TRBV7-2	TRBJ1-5	TGTGCCAGCAGCTTATACAATCAGCCCCAGCATTTT	CASSLYNQPQHF
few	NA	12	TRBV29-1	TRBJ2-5	TGCAGCGTTGGGTTAGGGGGCGGGGGCCAGTACTTC	CSVGLGGGGQYF
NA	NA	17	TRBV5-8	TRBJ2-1	TGTGCCAGCAGACTAACAGCGGACAGCAGCTCCTACAATGAGCAGTTCTTC	CASRLTADSSSYNEQFF
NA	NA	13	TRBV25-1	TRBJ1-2	TGTGCCAGCAGTGAGGGGGGGGGAGATGGCTACACCTTC	CASSEGGGDGYTF